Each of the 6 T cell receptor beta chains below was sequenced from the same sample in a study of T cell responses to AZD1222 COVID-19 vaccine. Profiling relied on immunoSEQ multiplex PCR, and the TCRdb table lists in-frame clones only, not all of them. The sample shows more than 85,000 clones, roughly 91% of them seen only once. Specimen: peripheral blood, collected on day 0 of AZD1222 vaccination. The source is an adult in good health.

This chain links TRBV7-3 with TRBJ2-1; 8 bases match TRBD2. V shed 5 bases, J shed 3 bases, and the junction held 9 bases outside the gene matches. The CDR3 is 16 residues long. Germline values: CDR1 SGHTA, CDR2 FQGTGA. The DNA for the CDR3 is TGTGCCAGCAGCCAATCGCCAGCGGGAGTCTACAATGAGCAGTTCTTC. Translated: CASSQSPAGVYNEQFF.

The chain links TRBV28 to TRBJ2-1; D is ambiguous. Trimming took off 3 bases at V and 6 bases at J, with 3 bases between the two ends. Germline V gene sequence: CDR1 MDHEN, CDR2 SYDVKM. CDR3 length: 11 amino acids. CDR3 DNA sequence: TGTGCCAGCAGTTTTCGCAATGAGCAGTTCTTC. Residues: CASSFRNEQFF.

The CDR3 sequence is CASRPSGANVLTF. The CDR3 DNA follows: TGTGCCAGCAGGCCCTCTGGGGCCAACGTCCTGACTTTC. The chain combines TRBV14 with TRBJ2-6; D is undetermined. This CDR3 has 13 residues. Germline V gives CDR1 SGHDN, CDR2 FVKESK. The V and J ends lost 6 bases and 0 bases respectively, with 3 bases between them.

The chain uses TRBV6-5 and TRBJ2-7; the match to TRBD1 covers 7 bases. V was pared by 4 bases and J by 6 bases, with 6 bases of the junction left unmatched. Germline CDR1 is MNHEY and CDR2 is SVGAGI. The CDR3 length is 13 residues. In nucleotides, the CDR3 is TGTGCCAGCAGTTCCGACAGGGTAGGCGAGCAGTACTTC. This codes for CASSSDRVGEQYF.

The CDR3 sequence: CASSPSGGAYEQYF. CDR3 coding DNA: TGTGCCAGCAGTCCTAGCGGGGGGGCCTACGAGCAGTACTTC. The V gene is TRBV3-1 (or the pseudogene TRBV3-2), the J gene TRBJ2-7; 12 bases map to TRBD2. V lost 6 bases, J lost 2 bases, and 2 bases stayed unmatched. The germline CDR1 and CDR2 sequences are LGHDT and YNNKEL (reference sequence). The CDR3 covers 14 residues.

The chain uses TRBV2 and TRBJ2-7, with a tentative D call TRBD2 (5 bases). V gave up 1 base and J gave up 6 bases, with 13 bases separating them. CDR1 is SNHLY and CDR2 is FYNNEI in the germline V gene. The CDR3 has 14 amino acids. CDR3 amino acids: CASSEGLTLAEQYF. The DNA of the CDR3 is TGTGCCAGCAGTGAAGGACTAACTCTGGCCGAGCAGTACTTC.